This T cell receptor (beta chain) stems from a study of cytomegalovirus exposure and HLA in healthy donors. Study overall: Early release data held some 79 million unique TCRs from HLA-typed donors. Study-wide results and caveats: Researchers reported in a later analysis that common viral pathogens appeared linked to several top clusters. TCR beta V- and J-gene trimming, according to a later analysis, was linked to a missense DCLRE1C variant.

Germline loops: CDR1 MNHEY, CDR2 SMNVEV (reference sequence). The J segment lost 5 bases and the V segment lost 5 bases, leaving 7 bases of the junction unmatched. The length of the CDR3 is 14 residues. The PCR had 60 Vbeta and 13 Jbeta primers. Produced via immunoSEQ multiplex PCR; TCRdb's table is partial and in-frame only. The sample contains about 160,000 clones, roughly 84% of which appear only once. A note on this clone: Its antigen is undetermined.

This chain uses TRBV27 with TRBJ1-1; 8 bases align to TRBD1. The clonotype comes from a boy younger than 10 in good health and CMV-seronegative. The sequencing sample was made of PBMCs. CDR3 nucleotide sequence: TGTGCCAGCAGTCTAGGACAGGGCGGGACTGAAGCTTTCTTT. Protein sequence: CASSLGQGGTEAFF.